The subject of this entry is one TCR beta chain. Its antigen is unknown. Every sample had a minimum of 6 million PBMCs isolated. Total RNA, at least 6 micrograms per sample, was extracted from PBMCs. The use of a sample-barcoded 5' primer and a J-beta primer mix characterized a second PCR of roughly 7 to 11 cycles. Each CDR3 protein is one row after TCRdb ran MiXCR on the 5' RACE reads. Of some 920,000 distinct CDR3 sequences listed, roughly 51% were seen once; the top ten hold about a fifth. This entry belongs to a study of blood T cells in healthy people across ages. Study results and caveats: Naive and antigen-experienced cells were not separated, limiting conclusive comparison. The recorded TCR beta diversity per million T cells decreased in a roughly linear manner with age.

The clonotype was recovered from a woman between 55 and 75 years old in good health. Source material: blood.

The CDR3 spells CASSFTGTSGREKETQYF. The CDR3, as DNA: TGTGCCAGCAGCTTTACCGGGACTAGCGGGAGAGAAAAGGAGACCCAGTACTTC. The J gene is TRBJ2-5, the V gene TRBV11-1; 14 positions match TRBD2. CDR1 SGHAT and CDR2 FQDESV come from the germline V gene (reference sequence). This CDR3 spans 18 amino acids. V gave up 3 bases and J gave up 5 bases; unmatched junction bases: 11.